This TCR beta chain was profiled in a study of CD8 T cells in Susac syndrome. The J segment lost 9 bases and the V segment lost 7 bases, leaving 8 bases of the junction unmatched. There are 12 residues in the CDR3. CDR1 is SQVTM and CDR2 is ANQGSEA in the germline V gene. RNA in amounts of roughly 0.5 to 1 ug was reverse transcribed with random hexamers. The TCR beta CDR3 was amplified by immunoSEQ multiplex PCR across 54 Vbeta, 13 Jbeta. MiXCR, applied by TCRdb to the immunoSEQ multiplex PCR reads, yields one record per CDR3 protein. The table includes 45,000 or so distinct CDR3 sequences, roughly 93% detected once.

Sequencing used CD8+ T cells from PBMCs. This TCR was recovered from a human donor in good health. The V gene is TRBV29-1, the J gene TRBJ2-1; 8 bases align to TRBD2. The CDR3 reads CSAAGGPPEQFF. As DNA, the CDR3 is TGCAGCGCCGCGGGAGGTCCCCCTGAGCAGTTCTTC.